Here is one T cell receptor beta chain with its context. Sequenced by immunoSEQ multiplex PCR; TCRdb stores in-frame clones only, minus some. Among 110,000 or so clones listed, approximately 90% were seen once. This entry is derived from a study of control samples from healthy donors and cancer patients. Trimming removed 6 bases at V and 4 bases at J, with 18 bases between. The length of the CDR3 is 15 residues. The germline CDR1 and CDR2 sequences are SNHLY and FYNNEI. The clonotype was recovered from a woman aged 45-60 years in good health. Sequenced input: blood. The V and J genes are TRBV2 and TRBJ2-5; D tentatively reads TRBD1 or TRBD2 (5 bases each). CDR3 sequence reads: CASRGTGVGTETQYF. Written as DNA, the CDR3 is TGTGCCAGCAGGGGCACAGGAGTAGGGACAGAGACCCAGTACTTC. Full variable domain (rest looked up from reference TRBV2 and TRBJ2-5): EPEVTQTPSHQVTQMGQEVILRCVPISNHLYFYWYRQILGQKVEFLVSFYNNEISEKSEIFDDQFSVERPDGSNFTLKIRSTKLEDSAMYFCASRGTGVGTETQYFGPGTRLLVL.